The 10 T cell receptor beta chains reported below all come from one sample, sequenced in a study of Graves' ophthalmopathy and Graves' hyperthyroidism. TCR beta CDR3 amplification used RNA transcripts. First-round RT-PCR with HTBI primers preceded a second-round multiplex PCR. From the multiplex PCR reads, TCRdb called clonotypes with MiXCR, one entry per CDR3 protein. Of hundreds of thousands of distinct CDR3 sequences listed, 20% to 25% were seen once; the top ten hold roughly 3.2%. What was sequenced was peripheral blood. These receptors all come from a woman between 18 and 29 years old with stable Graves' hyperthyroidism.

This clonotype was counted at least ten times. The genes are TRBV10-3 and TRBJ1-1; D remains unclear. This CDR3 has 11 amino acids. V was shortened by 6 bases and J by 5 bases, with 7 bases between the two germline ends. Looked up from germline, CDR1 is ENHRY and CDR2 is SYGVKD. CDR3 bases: TGTGCCATCAGCGGAGGGACTGAAGCTTTCTTT. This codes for CAISGGTEAFF.

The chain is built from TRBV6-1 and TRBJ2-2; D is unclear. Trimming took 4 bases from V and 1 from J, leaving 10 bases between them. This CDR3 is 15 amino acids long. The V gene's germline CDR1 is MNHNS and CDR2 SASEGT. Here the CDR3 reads CASSVRPVNTGELFF. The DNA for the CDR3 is TGTGCCAGCAGTGTACGGCCGGTGAACACCGGGGAGCTGTTTTTT.

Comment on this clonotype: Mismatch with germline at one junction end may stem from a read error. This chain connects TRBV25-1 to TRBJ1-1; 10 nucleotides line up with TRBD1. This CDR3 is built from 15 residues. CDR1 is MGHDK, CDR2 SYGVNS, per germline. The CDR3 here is CASRGTGDLYTDAFF. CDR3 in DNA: TGTGCCAGCAGGGGGACAGGGGACCTGTACACTGATGCTTTCTTT.

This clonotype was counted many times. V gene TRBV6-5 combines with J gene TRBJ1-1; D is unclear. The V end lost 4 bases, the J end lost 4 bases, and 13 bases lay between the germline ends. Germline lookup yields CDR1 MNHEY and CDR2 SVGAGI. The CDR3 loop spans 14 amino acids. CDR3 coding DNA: TGTGCCAGCAGTTCCTTCGGTGCGGTCACTGAAGCTTTCTTT. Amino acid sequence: CASSSFGAVTEAFF.

In nucleotides, the CDR3 is TGTGCCAGCAGTGAAGCCTATGGGCTTGAAGCTTTCTTT. Its protein is CASSEAYGLEAFF. The chain is built from TRBV2 and TRBJ1-1; D remains ambiguous. V lost 0 bases to trimming and J lost 7 bases, with 9 bases between them. Per the germline V gene, CDR1 is SNHLY and CDR2 is FYNNEI. CDR3 length equals 13 residues.

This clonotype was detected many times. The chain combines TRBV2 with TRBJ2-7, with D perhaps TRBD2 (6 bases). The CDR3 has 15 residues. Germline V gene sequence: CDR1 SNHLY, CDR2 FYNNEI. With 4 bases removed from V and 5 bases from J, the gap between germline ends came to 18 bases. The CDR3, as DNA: TGTGCCAGCAGTGCATTGGGTCAGGGACTTAACGAGCAGTACTTC. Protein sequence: CASSALGQGLNEQYF.

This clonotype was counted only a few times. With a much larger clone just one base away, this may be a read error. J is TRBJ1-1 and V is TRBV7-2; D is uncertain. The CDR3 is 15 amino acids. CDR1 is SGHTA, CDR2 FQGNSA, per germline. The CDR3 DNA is TGTGCCGGCAGCCCACGAGTGTCGCAAAACACTGAAGCTTTCTTT. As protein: CAGSPRVSQNTEAFF. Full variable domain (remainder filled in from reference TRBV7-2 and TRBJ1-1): GAGVSQSPSNKVTEKGKDVELRCDPISGHTALYWYRQSLGQGLEFLIYFQGNSAPDKSGLPSDRFSAERTGGSVSTLTIQRTQQEDSAVYLCAGSPRVSQNTEAFFGQGTRLTVV.

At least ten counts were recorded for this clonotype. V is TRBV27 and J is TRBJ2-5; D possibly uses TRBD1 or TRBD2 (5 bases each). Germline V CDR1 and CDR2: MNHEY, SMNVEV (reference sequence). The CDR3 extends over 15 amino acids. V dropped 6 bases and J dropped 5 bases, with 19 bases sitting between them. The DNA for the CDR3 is TGTGCCAGCAGACCTAGGGACGGAGGCGGGGAGACCCAGTACTTC. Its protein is CASRPRDGGGETQYF.

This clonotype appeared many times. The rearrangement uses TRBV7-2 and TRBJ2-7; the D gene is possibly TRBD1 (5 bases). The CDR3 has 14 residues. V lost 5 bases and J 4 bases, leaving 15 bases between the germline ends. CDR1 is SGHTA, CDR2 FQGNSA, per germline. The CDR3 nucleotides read TGTGCCAGCAGCCCAGACAGATTCCCGTACGAGCAGTACTTC. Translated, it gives CASSPDRFPYEQYF. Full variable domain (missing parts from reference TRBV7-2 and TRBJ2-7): GAGVSQSPSNKVTEKGKDVELRCDPISGHTALYWYRQSLGQGLEFLIYFQGNSAPDKSGLPSDRFSAERTGGSVSTLTIQRTQQEDSAVYLCASSPDRFPYEQYFGPGTRLTVT.

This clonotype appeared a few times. CDR3 bases: TGTGCCAGTAGCGCTACCTCGAACACCGGGGAGCTGTTTTTT. Residues: CASSATSNTGELFF. The rearrangement joins TRBV19 to TRBJ2-2, with unresolved D. V lost 6 bases, J lost 0 bases, and 8 bases lay in between. The germline gives CDR1 LNHDA, CDR2 SQIVND (reference sequence). This CDR3 has 14 amino acids.